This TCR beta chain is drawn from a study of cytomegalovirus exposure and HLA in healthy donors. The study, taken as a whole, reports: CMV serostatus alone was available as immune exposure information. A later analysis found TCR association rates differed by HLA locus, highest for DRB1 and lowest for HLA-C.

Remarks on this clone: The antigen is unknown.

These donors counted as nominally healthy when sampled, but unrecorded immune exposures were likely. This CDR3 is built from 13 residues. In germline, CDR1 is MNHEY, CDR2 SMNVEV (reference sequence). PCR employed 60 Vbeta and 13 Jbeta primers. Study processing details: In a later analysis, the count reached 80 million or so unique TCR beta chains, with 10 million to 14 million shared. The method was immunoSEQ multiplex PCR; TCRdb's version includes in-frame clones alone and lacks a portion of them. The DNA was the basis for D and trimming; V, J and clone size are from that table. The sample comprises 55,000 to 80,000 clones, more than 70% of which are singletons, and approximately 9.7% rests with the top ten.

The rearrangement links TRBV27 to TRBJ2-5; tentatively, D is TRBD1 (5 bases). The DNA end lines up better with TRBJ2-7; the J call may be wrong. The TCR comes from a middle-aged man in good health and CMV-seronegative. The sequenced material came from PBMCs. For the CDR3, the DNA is TGTGCCAGCAGCGATCAGGGTTCCTACGAGCAGTACTTC. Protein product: CASSDQGSYEQYF.